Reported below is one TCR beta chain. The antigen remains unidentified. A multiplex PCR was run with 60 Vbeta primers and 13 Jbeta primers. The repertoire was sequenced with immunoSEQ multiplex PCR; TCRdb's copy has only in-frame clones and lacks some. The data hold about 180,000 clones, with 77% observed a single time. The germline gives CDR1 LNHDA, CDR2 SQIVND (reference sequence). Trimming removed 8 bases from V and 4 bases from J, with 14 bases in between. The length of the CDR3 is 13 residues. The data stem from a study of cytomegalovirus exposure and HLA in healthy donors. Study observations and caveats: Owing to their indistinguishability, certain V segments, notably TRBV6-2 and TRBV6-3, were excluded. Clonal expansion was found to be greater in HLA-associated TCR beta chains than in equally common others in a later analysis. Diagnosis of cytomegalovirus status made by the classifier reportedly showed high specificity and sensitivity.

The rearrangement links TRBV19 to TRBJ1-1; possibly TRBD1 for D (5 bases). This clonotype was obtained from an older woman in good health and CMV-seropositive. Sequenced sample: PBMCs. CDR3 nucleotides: TGTGCCAGTTCCACTTGGGGGGGCACTGAAGCTTTCTTT. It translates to CASSTWGGTEAFF. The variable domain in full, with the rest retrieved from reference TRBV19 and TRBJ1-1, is DGGITQSPKYLFRKEGQNVTLSCEQNLNHDAMYWYRQDPGQGLRLIYYSQIVNDFQKGDIAEGYSVSREKKESFPLTVTSAQKNPTAFYLCASSTWGGTEAFFGQGTRLTVV.